This T cell receptor beta chain was captured by sequencing in a study of human T cells and chemical hapten exposure. This clonotype was counted a few times. Its antigen is unknown. TCRdb used MiXCR to reprocess the RACE reads, holding one entry per CDR3 protein. Among around 71,000 distinct CDR3 sequences listed, more than 8% were seen once. Germline values: CDR1 SGDLS, CDR2 YYNGEE. Trimming took 2 bases from V and 1 from J, leaving 12 bases between them. This CDR3 has 15 residues. Study results and limitations: No change in TCRs above 1 in 1000 frequency was produced by DPC sensitization.

Time point reported: patch test 1, 2 weeks after DPC sensitization. Treatment specified: therapeutic diphenylcyclopropenone sensitization with weekly scalp DPC. The sequencing used whole blood, collected in connection with sensitization to the hapten diphenylcyclopropenone (DPC). The TCR originated in a woman aged 40 to 50 with alopecia areata. Some clones in this sample may be carry-over from other donors' samples. This sequence joins TRBV9 and TRBJ2-5, with a tentative D call TRBD1 (5 bases). The CDR3: CASSVGAGRQETQYF. In DNA form, the CDR3 reads TGTGCCAGCAGCGTTGGGGCTGGCCGCCAAGAGACCCAGTACTTC.